This paragraph reports one TCR beta chain. Its antigen is as yet unknown. This specimen belongs to a study of cytomegalovirus exposure and HLA in healthy donors. Study conclusions and caveats: In a later analysis, TCR beta V- and J-gene trimming was associated with a missense DCLRE1C variant.

CDR1 and CDR2 (germline): MDHEN, SYDVKM. CDR3 length: 17 amino acids. The V segment lost 7 bases and the J segment 5 bases; nucleotides outside the gene matches: 19. The PCR used 60 Vbeta and 13 Jbeta primers. TCRdb's table, derived via immunoSEQ multiplex PCR, lists solely in-frame clones and lacks some. The table has around 94,000 clones, nearly 65% seen once. The TCR sequence derives from a human donor in good health. The sample consisted of PBMCs. V usage is TRBV28 and J usage is TRBJ1-2; 7 bases fit TRBD1. CDR3: CASTESGTERTYYGYTF. The CDR3 DNA sequence: TGTGCCAGCACCGAGAGTGGGACAGAGCGGACGTATTATGGCTACACCTTC.